These 18 T cell receptor beta chains were all obtained from the same sample, sequenced in a study of T cells in women clearing cervical HPV infection. Clones were sequenced by immunoSEQ multiplex PCR, and TCRdb holds only the in-frame ones, with some missing. This sample contains some 40,000 clones. Material for sequencing was blood buffy coat. These receptors originate from a woman between 18 and 70 years old with a cervical HPV16 infection that either progressed to CIN3+ or cleared (not recorded which).

Details on this clone: The read finishes 3 residues shy of the CDR3 end, and the germline J gene is used to complete it. The rearrangement joins TRBV7-7 to TRBJ2-5; D unclear. The CDR3 has 13 amino acids. The V end lost 1 base, the J end lost 2 bases, and 5 bases lay between the germline ends. The germline V gene has CDR1 SSHAT and CDR2 FNYEAQ (reference sequence). CDR3 amino acids: CASSLGLQETQYF. The part of the CDR3 DNA that was read is TGTGCCAGCAGCTTAGGACTGCAAGAGACC. Full variable domain (rest looked up from reference TRBV7-7 and TRBJ2-5): GAGVSQSPRYKVTKRGQDVTLRCDPISSHATLYWYQQALGQGPEFLTYFNYEAQPDKSGLPSDRFSAERPEGSISTLTIQRTEQRDSAMYRCASSLGLQETQYFGPGTRLLVL.

Turning to this clone: The read terminates 3 residues ahead of where the CDR3 ends, so the germline J gene completes it. This chain links TRBV6-1 with TRBJ2-2; D is unclear. This CDR3 is built from 14 residues. Trimming pared 1 base from V and 7 bases from J, leaving 10 bases between. CDR1 and CDR2 (germline): MNHNS, SASEGT. CDR3 sequence reads: CASSEGPVGGELFF. Incomplete CDR3 DNA: TGTGCCAGCAGTGAAGGTCCAGTTGGCGGGGAG.

On this clone itself: The read is 3 residues too short to cover the CDR3 end, so that end is filled in from the germline J gene. The chain carries TRBV7-2 and TRBJ2-7; D may be TRBD2 (6 bases). The CDR3 consists of 14 residues. The germline V gene encodes CDR1 SGHTA and CDR2 FQGNSA. Trimming left V 5 bases short and J 1 base short, with 12 bases between. CDR3 sequence reads: CASSLLTSSYEQYF. The sequenced CDR3 bases are TGTGCCAGCAGCCTCCTGACTAGTTCCTACGAG.

A note on this clone: The observed sequence ends 3 residues before the CDR3 terminus, with the missing tail filled in from the germline J gene. The chain joins TRBV5-4 to TRBJ2-7; D possibly corresponds to TRBD1 (6 bases). This CDR3 contains 15 residues. Deletions cut 1 base from V and 2 bases from J, with 13 bases between. Germline V gene sequence: CDR1 SGHNT, CDR2 YYREEE (reference sequence). The sequenced CDR3 bases are TGTGCCAGCAGCTTGTTGGGTCAGGGGCCCTACGAG. It translates to CASSLLGQGPYE. The entire CDR3 reads CASSLLGQGPYEQYF. The full variable domain, rest sourced from reference TRBV5-4 and TRBJ2-7, is ETGVTQSPTHLIKTRGQQVTLRCSSQSGHNTVSWYQQALGQGPQFIFQYYREEENGRGNFPPRFSGLQFPNYSSELNVNALELDDSALYLCASSLLGQGPYEQYFGPGTRLTVT.

The sequenced part of the CDR3 DNA is TGCAGTGCTAGTTCGGTGGGACAGGGTAGTGATACG. Protein product: CSASSVGQGSDT. The whole CDR3 region reads CSASSVGQGSDTQYF. V is TRBV20-1 and J is TRBJ2-3; 9 positions match TRBD1. Sequencing ends 3 residues short of the CDR3 end; the germline J gene provides the rest. The germline V gene encodes CDR1 DFQATT and CDR2 SNEGSKA (reference sequence). The ends lost 3 bases at V and 6 bases at J; junction bases unmatched: 10. There are 15 residues in the CDR3.

On this clone itself: The read terminates 3 residues before the CDR3 end, so the remaining end is supplied by the germline J gene. The J gene is TRBJ2-2, the V gene TRBV6-1; a weak D match, TRBD1 (6 bases). CDR1 MNHNS and CDR2 SASEGT come from the germline V gene. This CDR3 contains 13 residues. The CDR3 DNA, read in part, is TGTGCCAGCAGTGGGACAGACAATTCACCG. It specifies CASSGTDNSP. The CDR3 in full is CASSGTDNSPLFF.

Turning to this clone: The sequenced fragment ends 3 residues before the CDR3 boundary, so the rest is inferred from the germline J gene. The chain couples TRBV19 to TRBJ2-7, with TRBD2 matching 7 bases. CDR3 length equals 14 residues. The ends lost 8 bases at V and 2 bases at J; junction bases unmatched: 9. Germline V lookup: CDR1 LNHDA, CDR2 SQIVND (reference sequence). CDR3 amino acids: CASSLETSPYEQYF. CDR3 DNA (partial): TGTGCCAGTTCCCTGGAGACTAGCCCCTACGAG.

On this clone itself: The read ends 3 residues early relative to the CDR3; the germline J gene fills the gap. V and J are TRBV2 and TRBJ2-2, with 11 bases matching TRBD1. This CDR3 region has 15 residues. Germline V gene lookup returns CDR1 SNHLY and CDR2 FYNNEI. The J segment lost 6 bases and the V segment lost 6 bases, leaving 6 bases of the junction unmatched. The CDR3 is CASSDPGQGAGELFF. CDR3 bases read: TGTGCCAGCAGCGATCCGGGACAGGGGGCCGGGGAG.

As for this clone: The read stops 3 residues short of the end of the CDR3; the missing end is completed from the germline J gene. The chain carries TRBV19 and TRBJ1-2; TRBD1 is a possible D gene (5 bases). This CDR3 spans 13 amino acids. Trimming left V 3 bases short and J 3 bases short, with 8 bases between. The germline CDR1 and CDR2 sequences are LNHDA and SQIVND (reference sequence). CDR3 bases read: TGTGCCAGTAGTATGGGGACTTACTATGGC. This translates into CASSMGTYYG. The whole CDR3 protein is CASSMGTYYGYTF.

To note about this clone: The CDR3 end falls 3 residues outside the read, so it is completed with the germline J gene. The chain recombines TRBV13 with TRBJ2-1; 9 bases align to TRBD2. From germline, CDR1 is PRHDT and CDR2 FYEKMQ (reference sequence). CDR3 size: 15 residues. J lost 7 bases, V lost 3 bases, and 7 bases had no gene match. The chain's CDR3 is CASSFGSSGKNEQFF. CDR3 bases read: TGTGCCAGCAGCTTCGGGTCTAGCGGGAAAAATGAG. The full variable domain, completed using reference TRBV13 and TRBJ2-1, is AAGVIQSPRHLIKEKRETATLKCYPIPRHDTVYWYQQGPGQDPQFLISFYEKMQSDKGSIPDRFSAQQFSDYHSELNMSSLELGDSALYFCASSFGSSGKNEQFFGPGTRLTVL.

CDR3 residues: CSARGPTGGGEPQHF. The part of the CDR3 DNA that was read is TGCAGTGCTAGAGGCCCGACAGGGGGCGGCGAGCCC. The rearrangement links TRBV20-1 to TRBJ1-5; 10 bases are shared with TRBD1. The observed sequence ends 3 residues before the CDR3 terminus, with the missing tail filled in from the germline J gene. J gave up 8 bases and V 1 base, and 8 bases lay outside the gene matches. Germline CDR1 and CDR2: DFQATT and SNEGSKA (reference sequence). The CDR3 totals 15 residues.

As for this clone: The read comes to an end 3 residues before the CDR3 does, leaving the germline J gene to fill in the end. The chain is built from TRBV7-9 and TRBJ1-5; D is ambiguous. Germline V gene sequence: CDR1 SEHNR, CDR2 FQNEAQ (reference sequence). The CDR3 totals 13 residues. The CDR3 spells CASSLADGDPQHF. CDR3 DNA (partial): TGTGCCAGCAGCTTAGCGGACGGGGATCCC.

Comments on this clone: The read finishes 3 residues shy of the CDR3 end, and the germline J gene is used to complete it. The rearrangement links TRBV19 to TRBJ1-6; TRBD1 aligns across 8 bases. V shed 5 bases, J shed 3 bases, and the junction held 9 bases outside the gene matches. The CDR3 contains 17 residues. From germline, CDR1 is LNHDA and CDR2 SQIVND (reference sequence). The chain's CDR3 is CASSLTGVNFYNSPLHF. The part of the CDR3 DNA that was read is TGTGCCAGTAGTCTGACAGGGGTAAATTTCTATAATTCACCC.

A remark on this clone: The CDR3 extends 3 residues past the end of the read, so its final part is completed from the germline J gene. The rearrangement links TRBV7-6 to TRBJ2-3; no firm D call. V lost 2 bases and J 1 base, leaving 10 bases between the germline ends. Germline V gives CDR1 SGHVS, CDR2 FNYEAQ. This CDR3 comprises 15 residues. The part of the CDR3 DNA that was read is TGTGCCAGCAGCTTATCCAGGCTCCGCACAGATACG. Protein product: CASSLSRLRTDT. The whole CDR3 protein reads CASSLSRLRTDTQYF.

In the case of this clone: The CDR3 is cut off 3 residues early in the read; its end comes from the germline J gene. The V gene is TRBV7-3, the J gene TRBJ2-1; 12 nucleotides match TRBD2. J lost 6 bases, V lost 5 bases, and 5 bases had no gene match. Germline assignment: CDR1 SGHTA and CDR2 FQGTGA. This CDR3 comprises 15 residues. CDR3 protein: CASSASGGAGNEQFF. The DNA read from the CDR3 is TGTGCCAGCAGCGCTAGCGGGGGGGCTGGCAATGAG. Looking up the rest from reference TRBV7-3 and TRBJ2-1 gives the full variable domain: GAGVSQTPSNKVTEKGKYVELRCDPISGHTALYWYRQSLGQGPEFLIYFQGTGAADDSGLPNDRFFAVRPEGSVSTLKIQRTERGDSAVYLCASSASGGAGNEQFFGPGTRLTVL.

With respect to this clone: The read terminates 3 residues before the CDR3 end, so the remaining end is supplied by the germline J gene. The chain has TRBV19 and TRBJ2-3, with D tentatively TRBD2 (5 bases). Germline V gene sequence: CDR1 LNHDA, CDR2 SQIVND (reference sequence). V was cut by 4 bases and J by 0 bases, with 8 bases left in between. This CDR3 contains 14 residues. Incomplete CDR3 DNA: TGTGCCAGTAGTAAGACTACTAGCACAGATACG. This sequence encodes CASSKTTSTDT. From start to end, the CDR3 is CASSKTTSTDTQYF.

On this clone: The read terminates 3 residues ahead of where the CDR3 ends, so the germline J gene completes it. The V and J genes are TRBV19 and TRBJ2-1, with 10 bases aligning to TRBD1. Germline CDR1 is LNHDA and CDR2 is SQIVND (reference sequence). The J segment lost 8 bases and the V segment lost 5 bases, leaving 12 bases of the junction unmatched. CDR3 length: 16 residues. The CDR3 region is CASSATGGWRGHEQFF. The covered CDR3 bases are TGTGCCAGTAGTGCGACAGGGGGCTGGCGGGGGCATGAG.

This CDR3 is CASSMGGQGKNIQYF. The covered CDR3 bases are TGTGCCAGTAGTATGGGGGGACAGGGCAAAAACATT. The chain recombines TRBV19 with TRBJ2-4; TRBD1 agrees at 9 bases. The missing CDR3 end, 3 residues past where the read stops, is filled in from the germline J gene. The CDR3 runs 15 residues. V shed 3 bases, J shed 3 bases, and the junction held 3 bases outside the gene matches. Looked up from germline, CDR1 is LNHDA and CDR2 is SQIVND (reference sequence). Full variable domain (missing parts from reference TRBV19 and TRBJ2-4): DGGITQSPKYLFRKEGQNVTLSCEQNLNHDAMYWYRQDPGQGLRLIYYSQIVNDFQKGDIAEGYSVSREKKESFPLTVTSAQKNPTAFYLCASSMGGQGKNIQYFGAGTRLSVL.